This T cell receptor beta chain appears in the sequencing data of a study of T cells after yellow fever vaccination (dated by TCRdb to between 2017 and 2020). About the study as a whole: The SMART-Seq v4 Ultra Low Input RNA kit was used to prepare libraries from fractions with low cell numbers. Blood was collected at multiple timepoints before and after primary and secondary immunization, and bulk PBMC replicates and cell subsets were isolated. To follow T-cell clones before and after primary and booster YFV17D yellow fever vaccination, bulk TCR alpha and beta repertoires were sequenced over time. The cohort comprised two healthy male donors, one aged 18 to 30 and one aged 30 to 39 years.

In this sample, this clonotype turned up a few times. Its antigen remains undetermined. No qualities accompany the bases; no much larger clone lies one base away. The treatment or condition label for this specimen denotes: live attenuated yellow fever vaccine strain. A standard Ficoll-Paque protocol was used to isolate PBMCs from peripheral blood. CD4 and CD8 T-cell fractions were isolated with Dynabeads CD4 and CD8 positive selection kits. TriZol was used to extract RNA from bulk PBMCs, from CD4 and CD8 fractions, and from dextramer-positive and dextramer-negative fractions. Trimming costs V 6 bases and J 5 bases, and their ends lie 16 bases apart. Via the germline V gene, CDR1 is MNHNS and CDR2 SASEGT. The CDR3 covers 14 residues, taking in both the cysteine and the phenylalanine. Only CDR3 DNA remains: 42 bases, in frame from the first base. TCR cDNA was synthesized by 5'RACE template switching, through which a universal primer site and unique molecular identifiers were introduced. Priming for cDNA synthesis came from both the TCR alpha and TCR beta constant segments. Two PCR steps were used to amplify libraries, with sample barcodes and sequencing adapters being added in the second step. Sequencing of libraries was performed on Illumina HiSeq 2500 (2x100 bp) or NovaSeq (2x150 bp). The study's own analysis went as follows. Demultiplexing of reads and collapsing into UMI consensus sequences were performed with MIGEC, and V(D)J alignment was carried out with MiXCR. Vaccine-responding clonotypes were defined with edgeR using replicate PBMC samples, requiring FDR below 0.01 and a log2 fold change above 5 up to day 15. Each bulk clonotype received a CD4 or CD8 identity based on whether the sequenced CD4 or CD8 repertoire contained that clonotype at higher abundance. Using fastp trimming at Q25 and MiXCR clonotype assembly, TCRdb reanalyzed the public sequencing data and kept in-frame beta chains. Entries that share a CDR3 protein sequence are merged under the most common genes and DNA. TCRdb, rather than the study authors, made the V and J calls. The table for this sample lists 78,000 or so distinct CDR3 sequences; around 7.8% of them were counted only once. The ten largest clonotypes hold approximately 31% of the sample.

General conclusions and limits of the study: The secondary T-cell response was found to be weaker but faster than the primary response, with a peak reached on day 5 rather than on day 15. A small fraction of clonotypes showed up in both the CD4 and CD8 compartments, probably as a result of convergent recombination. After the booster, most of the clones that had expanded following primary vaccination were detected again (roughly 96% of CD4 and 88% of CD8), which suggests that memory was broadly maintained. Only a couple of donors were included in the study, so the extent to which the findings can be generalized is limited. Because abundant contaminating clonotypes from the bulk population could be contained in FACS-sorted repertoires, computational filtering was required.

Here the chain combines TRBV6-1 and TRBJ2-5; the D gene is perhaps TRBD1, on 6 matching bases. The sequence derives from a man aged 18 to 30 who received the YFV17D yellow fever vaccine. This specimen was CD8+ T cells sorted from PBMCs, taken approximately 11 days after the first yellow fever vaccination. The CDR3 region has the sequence CASSGTPLGETQYF. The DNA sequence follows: TGTGCCAGCAGCGGGACACCACTCGGGGAGACCCAGTACTTC.